This T cell receptor (beta chain) is from a study of identifying expanded T cells in peripheral blood. The study, taken as a whole, reports: Roughly 1.1 clones differed between technical replicates, versus roughly 16 and 20 over time. Across healthy donors, higher total template counts meant significantly greater approximately two-week count variance.

This clone was counted only a few times. Its target is not known. Sequencing was performed with immunoSEQ multiplex PCR; in TCRdb, only in-frame clones are kept and a portion is missing. The table lists about 100,000 clones, roughly 88% of them singletons. No infections or other immune events were documented during collection. The CDR3 runs to 13 residues. J gave up 2 bases and V 5 bases, and 2 bases lay outside the gene matches. CDR1 is GTSNPN and CDR2 is SVGIG in the germline V gene (reference sequence). The gene calls are TRBV30 and TRBJ1-3; TRBD1 agrees at 8 bases. The TCR comes from a person between 18 and 75 years old in good health. Specimen: blood. The chain's CDR3 is CAWGQGPGNTIYF. Here the CDR3 DNA reads TGTGCCTGGGGACAGGGTCCTGGAAACACCATATATTTT.